This T cell receptor beta chain came from a study of B cell selection in AIRE deficiency (dated by TCRdb to between 2019 and 2020). Turning to the overall study: Researchers compared the TCRbeta repertoires of sorted blood CD4+ conventional T cells and regulatory T cells from AIRE-deficient patients with the corresponding repertoires from healthy controls. The TCR-sequenced cohort comprised about 5 AIRE-deficient APECED patients and about 5 healthy control donors. Overall study results and their limits: Of roughly 4,000 shared Treg TCRbeta sequences, around 31% were shared only among healthy donors and roughly 9% only among patients, suggesting less efficient Treg selection without AIRE. About 30.6% of the Treg TCRbeta sequences shared among healthy donors were detected in patient Tconv cells, suggesting that Treg-biased clones are diverted into the Tconv compartment. TCRBV gene usage, CDR3 length and TCR diversity in Tconv and Treg cells from AIRE-deficient patients were found to be similar to those in cells from healthy donors. Shared Treg sequences had shorter CDR3s, which reflects a bias toward rearrangements containing few non-templated nucleotide insertions. Only TCRbeta chains were sequenced, and less than 40% of shared healthy-donor Treg sequences were also present in healthy Tconv cells, possibly due to differing TCRalpha chains.

Regulatory T cells were sorted as cells that were CD4+CD25hiCD127low/negative. The healthy donors who provided the control samples were not related to the patients. Sorting of Tconv and Treg cells intended for TCRbeta sequencing was performed on a FACSAria flow cytometer. The sorted cells went into 5-ml round-bottom polystyrene tubes, and the dry cell pellets were then frozen at -80 degrees C until sequencing. The immunoSEQ platform was used for TCRbeta chain sequencing. In the original analysis: Tens of thousands of distinct TCRbeta sequences from patients and 9.56x10^4 from healthy donors were obtained from pooled Treg repertoires. Treg TCRbeta sequences found in two or more individuals were classed as public, and these public Treg TCRbeta sequences were then looked for in Tconv repertoires. Differences between groups were assessed by Mann-Whitney U tests with Bonferroni-Dunn correction in GraphPad Prism 7.03. Not all clones reach the TCRdb copy of this immuneACCESS table, which keeps in-frame sequences only. Checked studies attribute under half of the gap to unresolved V genes and leave the rest unexplained. Clone size and the V and J calls come from that table; the DNA yielded D and trimming. The sample table lists 20,000 or so clones, nearly 95% of them with a count of one. Roughly 1.4% of the sample rests with the top ten.

Details on this clone: What antigen it recognizes has not been identified. Within one base of it there is no much larger clone, and no base qualities were kept.

The junction shows trimming of 5 bases on V and 3 bases on J, plus 10 bases between the germline ends. From the cysteine up to the phenylalanine, the CDR3 has a length of 13 residues. The sequence is cut down to CDR3 DNA, 39 bases in frame from base 1. The germline V gene encodes CDR1 LNHDA and CDR2 SQIVND (reference sequence). What was sequenced was CD4+CD25+ Tregs sorted from PBMCs. The sequence joins TRBV19 to TRBJ1-1; TRBD1 could be the D gene, as 6 bases match. This sequence was found in a human donor in good health. The nucleotides read TGTGCCAGTAGTGGTCAGGGGTACACTGAAGCTTTCTTT. Its coded protein is CASSGQGYTEAFF.